What follows are 22 T cell receptor beta chains derived from one specimen sequenced in a study of tumor-infiltrating lymphocytes in primary liver carcinoma. The researchers produced TCR beta cDNA from approximately 460 ng total RNA with a constant-region primer. Nested multiplex PCR, run for three rounds with slightly modified ARM-PCR, yielded TCR beta libraries. PCR rounds one and two used TRBV1-TRBV30 forward primers with a C-beta reverse primer for around 11 cycles each. A single record per CDR3 protein comes from TCRdb applying MiXCR to the multiplex PCR reads. The repertoire holds about 110,000 distinct CDR3 sequences, about 59% seen once, with approximately 10% in the top ten. DNA and RNA were both co-extracted from approximately 20-30 mg of bulk tissue that had not been sorted. The sequenced sample was liver tumor tissue from sampling region 1. As for subset: tumor region T1, superior pole. The receptors derive from a woman aged 55 to 70 with primary liver carcinoma and hepatitis B virus infection.

The chain is built from TRBV4-1 and TRBJ1-4; D is undetermined. CDR1 and CDR2 from the germline V gene are MGHRA and YSYEKL. V lost 1 base to trimming and J lost 3 bases, with 9 bases between them. This CDR3 contains 15 residues. As DNA, the CDR3 is TGCGCCAGCAGCCAAGGGGCTGCAGCTAATGAAAAACTGTTTTTT. Its translation: CASSQGAAANEKLFF.

About this clonotype: The junction does not match germline at one end; this may be a read error. V is TRBV11-2 and J is TRBJ2-3; TRBD2 agrees at 7 bases. CDR3 length: 16 amino acids. Germline V lookup: CDR1 SGHAT, CDR2 FQNNGV. CDR3 region: CASSYTAGVSTDTLYF. The CDR3 coding sequence is TGTGCCAGCAGCTACACGGCGGGAGTTAGCACAGATACGCTGTATTTT.

CDR3 residues: CASSRATSGAYNEQFF. The CDR3, as DNA: TGTGCCAGCTCACGAGCGACTAGCGGGGCCTACAATGAGCAGTTCTTC. The chain uses TRBV18 and TRBJ2-1; 11 bases map to TRBD2. The CDR3 is 16 amino acids. Germline assignment: CDR1 KGHSH and CDR2 LQKENI. Germline trimming cut 4 bases from V and 2 bases from J; bases unmatched to any gene: 4.

Of note for this clonotype: A much larger clone sits a single nucleotide away, making a read error possible. The rearrangement uses TRBV29-1 and TRBJ1-1; 8 bases line up with TRBD1. The CDR3 length is 14 residues. Germline lookup yields CDR1 SQVTM and CDR2 ANQGSEA. Here the CDR3 DNA reads TGCAGCGTTGAACAGGACAGGGACTTCACTGAAGTTTTCTTT. It yields the protein CSVEQDRDFTEVFF.

The V and J genes are TRBV4-1 and TRBJ2-7; TRBD2 matches 10 bases. The germline V gene has CDR1 MGHRA and CDR2 YSYEKL. With 9 bases clipped from V and 3 bases from J, the junction kept 17 bases outside the gene matches. CDR3 length equals 17 residues. CDR3 in DNA: TGCGCCAGTGAAAGGAGAAGTCAGCGGGAGGGCCTCTACGAGCAGTACTTC. Protein product: CASERRSQREGLYEQYF.

This clonotype is a singleton in its sample. J is TRBJ2-5 and V is TRBV19, with D possibly being TRBD2 (5 bases). Between the trimmed V and J ends, which lost 4 bases and 6 bases, there was a span of 18 bases. Germline CDR1 LNHDA, CDR2 SQIVND (reference sequence). This CDR3 spans 15 amino acids. The CDR3 region has the DNA TGTGCCAGTAGTAAGGAACTAGGACTTATTCAGACCCAGTACTTC. Amino acid sequence: CASSKELGLIQTQYF.

This clonotype was seen a single time. This could be a read error, since a much larger clone is one nucleotide away. V is TRBV6-1 and J is TRBJ2-1, with 9 bases lining up with TRBD2. The CDR3 contains 15 residues. From germline, CDR1 is MNHNS and CDR2 SASEGT. CDR3 protein: CASRRLAAGFNEEFF. The CDR3, as DNA: TGTGCCAGCAGGAGACTAGCGGCAGGGTTCAATGAGGAGTTCTTC.

A remark on this clonotype: Given a much more abundant clone one base away, this may be a read error. The chain carries TRBV6-1 and TRBJ2-5; D is possibly TRBD1 (6 bases). V lost 2 bases to trimming and J lost 7 bases, with 20 bases between them. The CDR3 runs to 16 residues. The germline CDR1 and CDR2 sequences are MNHNS and SASEGT. DNA of the CDR3: TGTGCCAGCAGTGAATGGATTAGAGGGGGAAGAGGGACCCAGTACTTC. Amino acid sequence: CASSEWIRGGRGTQYF.

This clonotype was observed once. One junction end disagrees with the germline gene, perhaps due to a read error. The J gene is TRBJ2-7, the V gene TRBV6-6; D may match TRBD1 or TRBD2 (5 bases each). Germline assignment: CDR1 MNHNY and CDR2 SVGAGI (reference sequence). The CDR3 contains 13 residues. CDR3 nucleotide sequence: TGTGTCAGCAGTTACCTGGGTTGGGACGAGCAGTGCTTC. Its protein is CVSSYLGWDEQCF.

Concerning this clonotype itself: A much larger clone is a single base away; this may be a read error. This chain connects TRBV29-1 to TRBJ2-3; D is uncertain. Germline assignment: CDR1 SQVTM and CDR2 ANQGSEA. The germline V and J ends were trimmed by 6 bases and 7 bases, with 17 bases remaining between them. CDR3 length: 13 amino acids. The CDR3: CSVGPNKQNTQYF. The DNA of the CDR3 is TGCAGCGTCGGGCCCAACAAGCAAAATACGCAGTATTTT.

For this clonotype: This clone may be a read error of a much larger clone one base away. The chain uses TRBV5-1 and TRBJ2-2, with no clear D. In germline, CDR1 is SGHRS, CDR2 YFSETQ. This CDR3 spans 14 amino acids. DNA for the CDR3: TGCGCCAGCAGCTTGGGGTGGAACACCAGGGAGCTGTTTTTT. This encodes CASSLGWNTRELFF.

V is TRBV11-1 and J is TRBJ2-7; no definite D call. Trimming removed 2 bases from V and 12 bases from J, with 17 bases in between. Germline V gives CDR1 SGHAT, CDR2 FQDESV (reference sequence). The CDR3 is made up of 13 amino acids. CDR3 protein: CASSLPENYEMYF. The CDR3 coding sequence is TGTGCCAGCAGCTTACCGGAAAACTACGAGATGTACTTC.

Comment on this clonotype: Being one base from a much bigger clone, this may be a read error. This rearrangement joins TRBV6-5 to TRBJ1-2, with D uncertain. Germline-derived CDR1 and CDR2 are MNHEY and SVGAGI. Trimming took 2 bases from V and 3 from J, leaving 16 bases between them. CDR3 length: 16 residues. The CDR3 region has the DNA TGTGCCAGCAGTTACGATCCCACATGGATTTACTATGGCTACACCTTC. Protein sequence: CASSYDPTWIYYGYTF.

The table lists this clonotype with a count of one. A single base separates this from a much larger clone, so it may be a read error. The chain links TRBV28 to TRBJ2-7, with a possible D match to TRBD1 (5 bases). The CDR3 runs 13 residues. Germline V CDR1 and CDR2: MDHEN, SYDVKM. The CDR3 nucleotides are TGTGGCAGCAGTATGACAGCTACCTACGAGCAGTACTTC. Translating gives CGSSMTATYEQYF.

This clonotype was counted a single time. This CDR3 is missing its conserved last phenylalanine or tryptophan, likely due to a read error. The chain employs TRBV6-1 and TRBJ2-7; weak D call: TRBD2 (6 bases). V was clipped by 3 bases and J by 4 bases, with 13 bases between them. Germline V gene lookup returns CDR1 MNHNS and CDR2 SASEGT. The CDR3 contains 14 residues. CDR3 sequence reads: CASSDYGGRYEQYL. In nucleotides, the CDR3 is TGTGCCAGCAGTGACTATGGAGGGAGGTACGAGCAGTACTTA.

About this clonotype itself: A read error may produce the germline difference seen at one junction end. V is TRBV11-2 and J is TRBJ2-3; possibly TRBD1 for D (6 bases). CDR1 and CDR2 from the germline V gene are SGHAT and FQNNGV. This CDR3 has 15 residues. CDR3 nucleotide sequence: TGTGCCAACAGCTTAGTGATGGGGGCCACAGATACGCAGTATTTT. Translating gives CANSLVMGATDTQYF.

With respect to this clonotype: Possible read error: a much larger clone is one base away. The rearrangement links TRBV29-1 to TRBJ2-7, with D perhaps matching TRBD1 or TRBD2 (5 bases each). Looked up from germline, CDR1 is SQVTM and CDR2 is ANQGSEA. The CDR3 loop spans 13 amino acids. CDR3 sequence (DNA): TGCAGCGTGTCCGGGACGAGTTACTACGAGCAGTGCTTC. Protein: CSVSGTSYYEQCF.

Regarding this clonotype: A much larger clone sits a single nucleotide away, making a read error possible. The V gene is TRBV4-1, the J gene TRBJ1-1, with D maybe TRBD1 (5 bases). The CDR3 is made up of 15 amino acids. Germline-derived CDR1 and CDR2 are MGHRA and YSYEKL. This CDR3 is CASSQGRQTNAEAFF. Written as DNA, the CDR3 is TGCGCCAGCAGCCAAGGGCGACAGACGAACGCTGAAGCTTTCTTT.

In the case of this clonotype: The CDR3 does not end in the conserved phenylalanine or tryptophan, so this is likely a read error. The V gene is TRBV11-2, the J gene TRBJ2-5; 7 positions agree with TRBD1. Per the germline V gene, CDR1 is SGHAT and CDR2 is FQNNGV. The CDR3 contains 12 residues. This CDR3 is CVSSLQGETQYY. The CDR3 DNA reads TGTGTCAGCAGCTTACAGGGGGAGACCCAGTACTAC.

As to this clonotype: The junction does not match germline at one end; this may be a read error. The rearrangement links TRBV11-2 to TRBJ2-3, with 11 bases fitting TRBD2. CDR1 is SGHAT, CDR2 FQNNGV, per germline. The CDR3 covers 15 residues. CDR3 DNA: TGTGCCAACAGCCCTGGACTAGCGGGTCCAGATACGCTGCATTTT. This codes for CANSPGLAGPDTLHF.

Comment on this clonotype: A read error is possible here, since a much larger clone lies one base away. V and J are TRBV4-2 and TRBJ2-1; maybe TRBD2 (6 bases). Per germline, CDR1 LGHNA and CDR2 YNFKEQ. Trimming stripped 0 bases from V and 9 bases from J, with 15 bases between. CDR3 size: 15 residues. The CDR3 protein is CASSQDVGLPTEQFF. CDR3 nucleotide sequence: TGTGCCAGCAGCCAAGATGTAGGACTACCTACTGAGCAGTTCTTC.

In its sample, this clonotype is medium-sized. This chain joins TRBV11-3 and TRBJ2-7; TRBD2 might be the D (6 bases). The V end was cut by 0 bases, the J end by 7 bases, with 16 bases between. The CDR3 runs to 15 residues. Per the germline V gene, CDR1 is SGHNT and CDR2 is YENEEA. The DNA for the CDR3 is TGTGCCAGCAGCTTAGAACCGGGCGGGGCCTGGGAGCAGTACTTC. It is translated as CASSLEPGGAWEQYF.